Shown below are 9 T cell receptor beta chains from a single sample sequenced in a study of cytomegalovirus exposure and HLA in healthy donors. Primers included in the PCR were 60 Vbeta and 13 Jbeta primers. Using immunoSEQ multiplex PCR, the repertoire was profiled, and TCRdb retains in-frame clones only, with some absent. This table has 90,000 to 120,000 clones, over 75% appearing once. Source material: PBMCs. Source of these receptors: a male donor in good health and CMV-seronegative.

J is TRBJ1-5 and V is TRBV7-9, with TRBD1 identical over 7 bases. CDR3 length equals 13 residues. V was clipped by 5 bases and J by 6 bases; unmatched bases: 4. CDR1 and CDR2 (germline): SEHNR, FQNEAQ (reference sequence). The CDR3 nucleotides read TGTGCCAGCAGCGCGGGGACAGTTCAGCCCCAGCATTTT. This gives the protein CASSAGTVQPQHF.

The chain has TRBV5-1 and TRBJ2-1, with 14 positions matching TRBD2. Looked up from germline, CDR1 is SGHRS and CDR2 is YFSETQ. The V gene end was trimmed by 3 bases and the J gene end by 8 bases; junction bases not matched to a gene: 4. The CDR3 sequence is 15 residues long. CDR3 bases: TGCGCCAGCAGCTACGGGACTAGCGGGAGCCATGAGCAGTTCTTC. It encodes CASSYGTSGSHEQFF.

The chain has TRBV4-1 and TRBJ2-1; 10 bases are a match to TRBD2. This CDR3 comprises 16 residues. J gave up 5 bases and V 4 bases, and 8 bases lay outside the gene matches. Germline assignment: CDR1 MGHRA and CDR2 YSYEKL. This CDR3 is CASSPRTSGRNNEQFF. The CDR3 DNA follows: TGCGCCAGCAGCCCGCGGACTAGCGGCAGAAACAATGAGCAGTTCTTC.

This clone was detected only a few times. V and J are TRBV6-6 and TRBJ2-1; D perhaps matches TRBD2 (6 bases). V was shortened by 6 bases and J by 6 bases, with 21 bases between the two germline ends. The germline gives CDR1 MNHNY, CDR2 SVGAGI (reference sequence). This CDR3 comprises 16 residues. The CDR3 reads CASSQGTSAEFNEQFF. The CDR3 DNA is TGTGCCAGCAGCCAAGGGACTTCCGCTGAATTCAATGAGCAGTTCTTC.

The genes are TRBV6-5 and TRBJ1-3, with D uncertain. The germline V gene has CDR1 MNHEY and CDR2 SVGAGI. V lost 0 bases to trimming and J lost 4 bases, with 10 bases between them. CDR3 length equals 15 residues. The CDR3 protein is CASSYSRDGGNTIYF. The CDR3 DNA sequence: TGTGCCAGCAGTTACTCCCGGGATGGAGGAAACACCATATATTTT.

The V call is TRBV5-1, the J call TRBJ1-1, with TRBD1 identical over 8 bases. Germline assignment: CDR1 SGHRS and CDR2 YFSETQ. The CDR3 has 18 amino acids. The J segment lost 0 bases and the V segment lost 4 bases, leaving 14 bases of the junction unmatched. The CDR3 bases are TGCGCCAGCAGCACGTACCGACAGGGGTCGTCCATGAACACTGAAGCTTTCTTT. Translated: CASSTYRQGSSMNTEAFF.

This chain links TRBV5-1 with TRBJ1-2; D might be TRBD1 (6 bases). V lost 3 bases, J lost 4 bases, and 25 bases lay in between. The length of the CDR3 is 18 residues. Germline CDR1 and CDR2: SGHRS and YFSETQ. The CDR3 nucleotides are TGCGCCAGCAGCTACCAAGGACAGCTCGATACAAGGTTCTATGGCTACACCTTC. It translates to CASSYQGQLDTRFYGYTF.

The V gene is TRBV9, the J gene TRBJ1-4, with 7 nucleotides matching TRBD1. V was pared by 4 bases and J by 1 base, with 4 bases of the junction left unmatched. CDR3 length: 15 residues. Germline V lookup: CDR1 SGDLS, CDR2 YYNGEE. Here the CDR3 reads CASSRQGGTNEKLFF. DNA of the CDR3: TGTGCCAGCAGCCGACAGGGCGGAACTAATGAAAAACTGTTTTTT. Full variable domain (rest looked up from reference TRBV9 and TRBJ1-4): DSGVTQTPKHLITATGQRVTLRCSPRSGDLSVYWYQQSLDQGLQFLIQYYNGEERAKGNILERFSAQQFPDLHSELNLSSLELGDSALYFCASSRQGGTNEKLFFGSGTQLSVL.

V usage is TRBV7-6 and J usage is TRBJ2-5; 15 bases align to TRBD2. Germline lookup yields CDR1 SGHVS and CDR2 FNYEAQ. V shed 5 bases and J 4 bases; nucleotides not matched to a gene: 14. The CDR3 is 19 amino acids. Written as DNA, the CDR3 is TGTGCCAGCAGCATGTGGACTAGCGGGAGGGATGAGTTCGGAGAGACCCAGTACTTC. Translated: CASSMWTSGRDEFGETQYF.